This T cell receptor beta chain appears in the sequencing data of a study of cytotoxic CD8 clonotypes in ibrutinib-treated CLL. On the study more broadly: Samples had a mean of around 280,000 productive templates and tens of thousands of productive rearrangements.

This CDR3 comprises 15 residues. The germline V gene encodes CDR1 MNHNY and CDR2 SVGAGI (reference sequence). Findings of the study overall: The clonality went up when patients responded to ibrutinib and dropped back toward baseline at progression. Age-matched healthy donor levels were exceeded by baseline clonality, which tracked circulating CD8+ T-cell counts.

Worth noting for this clone: Its antigen is unknown. The junction shows a germline mismatch at one end, possibly a read error.

Cryopreserved PBMCs were the source of around 2 micrograms of genomic DNA, which went to TCR beta libraries. Libraries were prepared by immunoSEQ multiplex PCR; TCRdb keeps only in-frame clonotypes and omits some of them. This sample carries approximately 320,000 clones, over 55% of them seen once, and the ten largest clones take roughly 6%. This receptor was taken from a human donor with chronic lymphocytic leukemia. The V and J genes are TRBV6-6 and TRBJ1-2, with unresolved D. The source material was PBMCs, sampled after 36 months of ibrutinib treatment. The CDR3 bases are TGTGCCAGCAGTTTGGGGTCAGGTGGGAGAAAGACCTATGGCTTC. Translated: CASSLGSGGRKTYGF.